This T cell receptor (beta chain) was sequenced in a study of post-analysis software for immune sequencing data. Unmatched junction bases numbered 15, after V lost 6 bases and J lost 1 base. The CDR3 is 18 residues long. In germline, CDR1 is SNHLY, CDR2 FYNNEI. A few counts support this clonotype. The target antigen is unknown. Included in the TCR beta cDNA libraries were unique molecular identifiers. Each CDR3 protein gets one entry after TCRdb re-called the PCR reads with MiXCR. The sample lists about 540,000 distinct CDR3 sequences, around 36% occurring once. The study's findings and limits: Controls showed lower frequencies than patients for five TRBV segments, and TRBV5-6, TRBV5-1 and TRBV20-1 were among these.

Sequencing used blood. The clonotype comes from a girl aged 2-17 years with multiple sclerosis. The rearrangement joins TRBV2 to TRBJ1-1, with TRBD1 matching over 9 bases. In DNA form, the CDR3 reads TGTGCCAGCAGAAGTACTTCCGGGACAGGGCCACCGAACACTGAAGCTTTCTTT. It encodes CASRSTSGTGPPNTEAFF. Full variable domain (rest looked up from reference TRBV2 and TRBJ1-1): EPEVTQTPSHQVTQMGQEVILRCVPISNHLYFYWYRQILGQKVEFLVSFYNNEISEKSEIFDDQFSVERPDGSNFTLKIRSTKLEDSAMYFCASRSTSGTGPPNTEAFFGQGTRLTVV.